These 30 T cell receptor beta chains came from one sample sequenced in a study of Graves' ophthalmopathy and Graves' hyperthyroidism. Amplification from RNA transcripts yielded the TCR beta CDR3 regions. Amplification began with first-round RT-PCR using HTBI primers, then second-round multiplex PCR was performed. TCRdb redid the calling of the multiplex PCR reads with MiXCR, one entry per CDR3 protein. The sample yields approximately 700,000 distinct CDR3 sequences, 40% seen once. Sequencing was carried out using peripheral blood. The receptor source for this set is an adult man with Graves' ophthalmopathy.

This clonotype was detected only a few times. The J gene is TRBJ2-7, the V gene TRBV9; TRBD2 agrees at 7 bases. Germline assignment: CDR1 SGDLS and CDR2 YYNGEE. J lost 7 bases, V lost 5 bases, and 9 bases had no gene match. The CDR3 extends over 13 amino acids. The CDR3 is CASSDRPGGEQYF. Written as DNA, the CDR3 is TGTGCCAGCAGTGATCGTCCGGGAGGAGAGCAGTACTTC.

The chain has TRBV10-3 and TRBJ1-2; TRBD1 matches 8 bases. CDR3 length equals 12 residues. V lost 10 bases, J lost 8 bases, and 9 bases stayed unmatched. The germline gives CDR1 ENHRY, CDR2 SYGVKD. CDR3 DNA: TGTGCCAGCAGAAGCACAGGGGGGGGCTACACCTTC. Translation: CASRSTGGGYTF.

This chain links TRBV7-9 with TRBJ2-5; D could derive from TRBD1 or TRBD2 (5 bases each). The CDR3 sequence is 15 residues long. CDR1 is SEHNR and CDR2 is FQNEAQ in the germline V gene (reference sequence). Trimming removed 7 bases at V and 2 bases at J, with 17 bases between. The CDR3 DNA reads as TGTGCCAGCACCACAAGGGGCGGGCAACAAGAGACCCAGTACTTC. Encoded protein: CASTTRGGQQETQYF.

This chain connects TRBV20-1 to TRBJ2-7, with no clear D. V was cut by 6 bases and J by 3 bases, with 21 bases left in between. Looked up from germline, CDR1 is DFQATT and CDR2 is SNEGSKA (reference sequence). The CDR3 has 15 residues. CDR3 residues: CSALPDLLKGYEQYF. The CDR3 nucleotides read TGCAGTGCCCTACCGGATCTTCTAAAGGGCTACGAGCAGTACTTC.

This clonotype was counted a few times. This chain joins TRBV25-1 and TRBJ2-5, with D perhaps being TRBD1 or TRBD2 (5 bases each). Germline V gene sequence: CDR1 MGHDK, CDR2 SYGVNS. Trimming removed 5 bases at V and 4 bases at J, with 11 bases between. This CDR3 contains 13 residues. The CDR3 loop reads CASSIGATETQYF. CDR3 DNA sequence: TGTGCCAGCAGTATCGGGGCTACAGAGACCCAGTACTTC.

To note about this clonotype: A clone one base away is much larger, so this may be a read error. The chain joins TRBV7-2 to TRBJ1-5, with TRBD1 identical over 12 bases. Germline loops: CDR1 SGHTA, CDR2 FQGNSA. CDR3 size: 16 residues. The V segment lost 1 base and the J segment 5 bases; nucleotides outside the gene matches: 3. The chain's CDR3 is CASSLGGTGGYQPQHF. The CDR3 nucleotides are TGTGCCAGCAGCTTAGGGGGGACAGGGGGCTATCAGCCCCAGCATTTT.

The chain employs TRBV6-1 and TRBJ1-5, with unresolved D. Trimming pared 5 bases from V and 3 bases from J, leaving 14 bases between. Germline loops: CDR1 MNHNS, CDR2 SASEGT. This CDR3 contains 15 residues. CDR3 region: CASSPVSRFNQPQHF. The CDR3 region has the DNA TGTGCCAGCAGTCCAGTTTCGCGGTTCAATCAGCCCCAGCATTTT.

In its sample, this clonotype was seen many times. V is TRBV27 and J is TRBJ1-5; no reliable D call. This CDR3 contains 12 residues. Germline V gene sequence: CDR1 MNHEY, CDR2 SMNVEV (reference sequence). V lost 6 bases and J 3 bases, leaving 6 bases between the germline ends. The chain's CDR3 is CASSFPNQPQHF. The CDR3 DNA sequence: TGTGCCAGCAGCTTCCCCAATCAGCCCCAGCATTTT.

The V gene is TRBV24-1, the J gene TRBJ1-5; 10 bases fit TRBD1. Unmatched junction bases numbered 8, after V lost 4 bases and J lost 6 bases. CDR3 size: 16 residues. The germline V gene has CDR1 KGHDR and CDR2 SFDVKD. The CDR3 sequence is CATSDPGTGAAQPQHF. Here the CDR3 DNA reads TGTGCCACCAGTGACCCAGGGACAGGGGCGGCTCAGCCCCAGCATTTT.

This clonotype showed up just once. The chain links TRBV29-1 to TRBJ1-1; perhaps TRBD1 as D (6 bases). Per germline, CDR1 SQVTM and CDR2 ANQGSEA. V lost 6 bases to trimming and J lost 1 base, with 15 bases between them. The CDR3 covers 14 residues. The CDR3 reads CSVGQQLGNTEAFF. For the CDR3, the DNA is TGCAGCGTGGGACAACAGTTGGGGAACACTGAAGCTTTCTTT.

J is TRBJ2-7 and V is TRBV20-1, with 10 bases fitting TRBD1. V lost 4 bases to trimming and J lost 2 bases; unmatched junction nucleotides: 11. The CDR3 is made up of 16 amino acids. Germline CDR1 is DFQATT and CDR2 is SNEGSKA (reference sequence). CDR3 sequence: CSAKKTGGRRTYEQYF. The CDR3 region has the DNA TGCAGTGCTAAAAAGACAGGGGGCAGAAGGACCTACGAGCAGTACTTC.

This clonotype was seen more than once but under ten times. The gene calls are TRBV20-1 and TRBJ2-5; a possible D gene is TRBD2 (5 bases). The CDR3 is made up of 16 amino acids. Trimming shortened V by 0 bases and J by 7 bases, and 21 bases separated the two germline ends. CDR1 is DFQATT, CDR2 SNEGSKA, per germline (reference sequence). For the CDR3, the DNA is TGCAGTGCTAGAGACGGCTGGCGGGCAACTCGAGGGACCCAGTACTTC. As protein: CSARDGWRATRGTQYF.

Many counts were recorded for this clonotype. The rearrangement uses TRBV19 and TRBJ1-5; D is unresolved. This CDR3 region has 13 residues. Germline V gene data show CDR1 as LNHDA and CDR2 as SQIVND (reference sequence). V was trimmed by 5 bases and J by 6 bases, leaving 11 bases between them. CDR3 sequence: CASSQQQSQPQHF. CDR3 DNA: TGTGCCAGTAGTCAACAACAGAGTCAGCCCCAGCATTTT.

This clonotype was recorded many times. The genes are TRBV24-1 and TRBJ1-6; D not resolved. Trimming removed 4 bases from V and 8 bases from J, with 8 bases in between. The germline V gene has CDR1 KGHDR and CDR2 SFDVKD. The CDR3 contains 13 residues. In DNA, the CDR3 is TGTGCCACCAGTGAATCAGACCATTCACCCCTCCACTTT. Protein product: CATSESDHSPLHF.

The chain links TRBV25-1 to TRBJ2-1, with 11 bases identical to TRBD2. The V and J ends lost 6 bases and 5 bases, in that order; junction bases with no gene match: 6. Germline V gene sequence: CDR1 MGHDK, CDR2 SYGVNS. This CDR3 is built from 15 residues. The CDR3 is CASSDRLAGHNEQFF. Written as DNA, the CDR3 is TGTGCCAGCAGCGACAGACTAGCGGGACACAATGAGCAGTTCTTC.

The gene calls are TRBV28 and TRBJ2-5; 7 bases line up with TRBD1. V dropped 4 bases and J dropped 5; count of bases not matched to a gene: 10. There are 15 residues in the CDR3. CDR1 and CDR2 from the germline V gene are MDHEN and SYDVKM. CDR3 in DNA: TGTGCCAGCAGTTCTCCGGGACAGAACGTGGAGACCCAGTACTTC. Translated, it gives CASSSPGQNVETQYF.

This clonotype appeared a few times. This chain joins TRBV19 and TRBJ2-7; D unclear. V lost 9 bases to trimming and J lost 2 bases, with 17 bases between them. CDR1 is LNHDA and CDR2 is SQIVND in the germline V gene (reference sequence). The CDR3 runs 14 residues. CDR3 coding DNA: TGTGCCAGCTCACCACGCGGCAACCCCTACGAGCAGTACTTC. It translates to CASSPRGNPYEQYF.

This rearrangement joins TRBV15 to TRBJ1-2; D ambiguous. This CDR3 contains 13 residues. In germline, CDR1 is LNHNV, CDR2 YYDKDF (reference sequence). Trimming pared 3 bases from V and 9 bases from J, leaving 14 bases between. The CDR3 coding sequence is TGTGCCACCAGCAGTGAAACAGCTAGTAGCTACACCTTC. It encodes CATSSETASSYTF.

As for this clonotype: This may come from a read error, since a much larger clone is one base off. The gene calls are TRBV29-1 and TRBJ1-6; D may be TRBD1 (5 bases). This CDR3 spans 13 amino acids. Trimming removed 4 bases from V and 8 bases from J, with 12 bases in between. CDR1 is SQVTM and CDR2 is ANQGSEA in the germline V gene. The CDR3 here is CSVAGTSDSPLHF. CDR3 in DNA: TGCAGCGTTGCGGGGACGTCGGATTCACCCCTCCACTTT.

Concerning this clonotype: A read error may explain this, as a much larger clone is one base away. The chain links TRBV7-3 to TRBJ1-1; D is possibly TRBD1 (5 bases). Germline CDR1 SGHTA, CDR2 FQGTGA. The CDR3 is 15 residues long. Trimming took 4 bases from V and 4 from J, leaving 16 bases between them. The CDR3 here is CASSYRRVLSTEAFF. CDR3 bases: TGTGCCAGCAGCTACAGGAGAGTCTTGAGCACTGAAGCTTTCTTT.

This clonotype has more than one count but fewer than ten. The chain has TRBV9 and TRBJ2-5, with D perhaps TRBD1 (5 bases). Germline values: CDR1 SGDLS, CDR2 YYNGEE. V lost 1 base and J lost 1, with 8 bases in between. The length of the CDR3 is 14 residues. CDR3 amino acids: CASSVQGTQETQYF. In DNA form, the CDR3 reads TGTGCCAGCAGCGTACAGGGAACCCAAGAGACCCAGTACTTC.

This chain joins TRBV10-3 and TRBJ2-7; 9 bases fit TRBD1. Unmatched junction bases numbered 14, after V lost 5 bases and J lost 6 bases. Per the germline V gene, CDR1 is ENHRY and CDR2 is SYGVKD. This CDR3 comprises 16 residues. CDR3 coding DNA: TGTGCCATCAGTTACTCTGGGGGACAGGGACGGGTCGAGCAGTACTTC. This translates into CAISYSGGQGRVEQYF.

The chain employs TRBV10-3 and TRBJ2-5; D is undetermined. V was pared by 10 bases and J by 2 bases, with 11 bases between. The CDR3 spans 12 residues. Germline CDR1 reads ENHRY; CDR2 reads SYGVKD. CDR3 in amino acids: CASGAGQETQYF. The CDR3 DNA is TGTGCCAGCGGTGCAGGTCAAGAGACCCAGTACTTC.

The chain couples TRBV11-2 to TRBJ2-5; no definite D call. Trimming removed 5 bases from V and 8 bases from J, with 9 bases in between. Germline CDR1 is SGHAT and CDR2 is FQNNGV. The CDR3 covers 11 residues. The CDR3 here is CASSPTDTQYF. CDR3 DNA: TGTGCCAGCAGCCCGACGGACACCCAGTACTTC.

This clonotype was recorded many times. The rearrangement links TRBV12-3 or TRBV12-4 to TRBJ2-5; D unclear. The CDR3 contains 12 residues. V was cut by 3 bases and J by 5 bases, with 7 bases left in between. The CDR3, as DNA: TGTGCCAGCAGTTTGAGTCCTGAGACCCAGTACTTC. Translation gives CASSLSPETQYF.

The CDR3, as DNA: TGCAGTGCCATACCGGGACTAGCGGGGGGCGGGGAAAAACTGTTTTTT. This encodes CSAIPGLAGGGEKLFF. The J gene is TRBJ1-4, the V gene TRBV20-1, with D possibly being TRBD1 (6 bases). Per germline, CDR1 DFQATT and CDR2 SNEGSKA (reference sequence). The CDR3 is made up of 16 amino acids. Trimming pared 6 bases from V and 8 bases from J, leaving 25 bases between.

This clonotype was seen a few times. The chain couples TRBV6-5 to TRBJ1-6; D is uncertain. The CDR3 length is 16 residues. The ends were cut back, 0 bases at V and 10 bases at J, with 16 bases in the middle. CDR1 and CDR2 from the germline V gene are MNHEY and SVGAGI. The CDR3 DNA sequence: TGTGCCAGCAGTTACTCGATGGTACCGGGAGGATCACCCCTCCACTTT. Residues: CASSYSMVPGGSPLHF.

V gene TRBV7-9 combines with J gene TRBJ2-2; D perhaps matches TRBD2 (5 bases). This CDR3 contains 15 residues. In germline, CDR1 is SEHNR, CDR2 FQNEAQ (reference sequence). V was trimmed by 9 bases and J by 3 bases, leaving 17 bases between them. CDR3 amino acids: CASSMGWRDTGELFF. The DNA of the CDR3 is TGTGCCAGTAGTATGGGTTGGCGGGACACCGGGGAGCTGTTTTTT.

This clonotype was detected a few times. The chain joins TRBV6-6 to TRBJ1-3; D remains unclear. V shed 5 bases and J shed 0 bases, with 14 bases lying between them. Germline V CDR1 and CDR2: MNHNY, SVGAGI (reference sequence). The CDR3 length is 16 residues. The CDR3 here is CASSNPGTTSGNTIYF. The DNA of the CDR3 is TGTGCCAGCAGTAACCCGGGTACTACCTCTGGAAACACCATATATTTT.

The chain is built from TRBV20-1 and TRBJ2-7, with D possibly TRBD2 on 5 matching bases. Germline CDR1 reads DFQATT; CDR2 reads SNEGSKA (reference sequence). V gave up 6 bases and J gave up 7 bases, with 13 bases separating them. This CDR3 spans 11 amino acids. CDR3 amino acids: CSATLVREQYF. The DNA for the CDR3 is TGCAGTGCAACACTAGTTAGGGAGCAGTACTTC.